One T cell receptor beta chain is described in this entry. What it recognizes is unknown. Using a J-beta primer mix together with a sample-barcoded 5' primer, a second PCR was run for about 6 to 12 cycles. TCRdb reprocessed the 5' RACE reads with MiXCR, giving one entry per CDR3 protein. The repertoire includes approximately 1.5 million distinct CDR3 sequences, under 55% of them detected once, and about 4% sits in the top ten. The entry originates in a study of blood T cells in healthy people across ages. Study results and limitations: Using unsorted PBMCs precluded a conclusive naive versus antigen-experienced comparison.

Trimming stripped 0 bases from V and 0 bases from J, with 12 bases between. Germline CDR1 is LGHNA and CDR2 is YSLEER. The CDR3 contains 18 residues. Sequencing input: blood. The clonotype was recovered from a woman aged 18 to 35 in good health. The chain combines TRBV4-3 with TRBJ2-6; D is ambiguous. In DNA form, the CDR3 reads TGCGCCAGCAGCCAAGAAGGTGTGGCAATCTCTGGGGCCAACGTCCTGACTTTC. As protein: CASSQEGVAISGANVLTF.